The T cell receptor beta chain described here comes from a study of blood T cells in healthy people across ages. This CDR3 region has 16 residues. Germline loops: CDR1 MDHEN, CDR2 SYDVKM. A second PCR, run for about 7 to 12 cycles, used a sample-barcoded 5' primer plus a J-beta primer mix. Every cDNA was tagged by a template-switch adaptor with 12 random nucleotides. TCRdb ran MiXCR on the 5' RACE reads and lists one entry per CDR3 protein. The sample lists roughly 500,000 distinct CDR3 sequences; approximately 25% were seen once. Isolated per sample were at least 6 million PBMCs. Regarding the study as a whole: Samples with more naive T cells showed higher observed beta diversity.

This clonotype occurred a few times. The antigen is not known. This sample was also put to use in a study of T cells of mothers and their children.

The chain combines TRBV28 with TRBJ2-1; TRBD2 matches 13 bases. Matching the DNA end better, TRBJ2-7 makes the J call doubtful. The sequencing input was blood. This TCR was recovered from a boy between 10 and 17 years old in good health. The CDR3, as DNA: TGTGCCAGCAGTTACCCCAAGGGACTAGCGGGACACGAGCAGTACTTC. It specifies CASSYPKGLAGHEQYF.